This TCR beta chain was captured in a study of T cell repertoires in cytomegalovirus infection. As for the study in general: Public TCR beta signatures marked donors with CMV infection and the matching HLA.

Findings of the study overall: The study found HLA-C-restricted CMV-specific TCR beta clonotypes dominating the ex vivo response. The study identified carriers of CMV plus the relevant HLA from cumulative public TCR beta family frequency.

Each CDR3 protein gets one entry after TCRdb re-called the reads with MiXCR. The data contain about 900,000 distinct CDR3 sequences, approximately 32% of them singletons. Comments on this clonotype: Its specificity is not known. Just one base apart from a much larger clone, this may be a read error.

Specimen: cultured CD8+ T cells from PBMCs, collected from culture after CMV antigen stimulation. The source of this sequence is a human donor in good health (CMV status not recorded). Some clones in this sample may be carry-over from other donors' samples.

As DNA, the CDR3 is TGTGTCAGCAGCCCCCCCTACAATGAGCAGTTCTTC. Translation: CVSSPPYNEQFF. The chain links TRBV7-9 to TRBJ2-1; unclear D gene. This CDR3 has 12 residues. Germline CDR1 is SEHNR and CDR2 is FQNEAQ (reference sequence).